The rows below give T cell receptor beta chains drawn from one sample of a study of blood T cell repertoires in COVID-19. This table comes from immunoSEQ multiplex PCR, and its TCRdb copy is limited to in-frame clones, with some not included. In the table there are 250,000 to 350,000 clones, roughly 91% of which are singletons. Input material: PBMCs or T cells enriched from blood (not recorded which). The source is a woman aged 60-75 years in a cohort exposed to, infected with or recovered from COVID-19 (not recorded which). The CDR3 runs from the conserved cysteine through the conserved F or W. The D gene is left open where the match is weak. The size field is filled for only some rows; it gives once, few, many or a size class.

v_call	clone_size	d_call	j_call	cdr3_aa	cdr3_nt
TRBV5-1	NA	NA	TRBJ1-5	CASSLGAYSNQPQHF	TGCGCCAGCAGCCTCGGAGCGTATAGCAATCAGCCCCAGCATTTT
TRBV5-5	NA	NA	TRBJ1-2	CASSLDFYGYTF	TGTGCCAGCAGCTTGGACTTTTATGGCTACACCTTC
TRBV20-1	NA	NA	TRBJ1-1	CSARRSTEAFF	TGCAGTGCCCGGCGGAGCACTGAAGCTTTCTTT
TRBV5-1	few	TRBD2	TRBJ2-7	CASSLGAGGPSEQYF	TGCGCCAGCAGCTTGGGGGCGGGAGGGCCATCCGAGCAGTACTTC
TRBV6-5	NA	NA	TRBJ1-3	CASSYAGGISGNTIYF	TGTGCCAGCAGTTACGCCGGGGGAATCTCTGGAAACACCATATATTTT
TRBV2	NA	TRBD2	TRBJ2-4	CASSEATSGAKNIQYF	TGTGCCAGCAGTGAAGCGACTAGCGGCGCCAAAAACATTCAGTACTTC
TRBV19	NA	TRBD1	TRBJ1-5	CASSPLTGGSQPQHF	TGTGCCAGTAGTCCGTTGACAGGGGGTTCTCAGCCCCAGCATTTT
TRBV27	once	TRBD1	TRBJ1-5	CASSLRRQGASNQPQHF	TGTGCCAGCAGTTTGAGGCGGCAGGGGGCAAGCAATCAGCCCCAGCATTTT
TRBV9	NA	TRBD2	TRBJ2-2	CASSVVASGSTGELFF	TGTGCCAGCAGCGTAGTGGCTAGCGGGAGTACCGGGGAGCTGTTTTTT
TRBV21-1	NA	NA	TRBJ1-1	CASSKVGDSEAFF	TGTGCCAGCAGCAAAGTGGGGGACAGTGAAGCTTTCTTT
TRBV28	NA	NA	TRBJ1-3	CASSLRSSGNTIYF	TGTGCCAGCAGTTTGAGGTCCTCTGGAAACACCATATATTTT
TRBV15	NA	TRBD2	TRBJ2-6	CATSSRQLAGLSGANVLTF	TGTGCCACCAGCAGTAGGCAGCTAGCGGGCCTCTCTGGGGCCAACGTCCTGACTTTC
TRBV12-3/TRBV12-4	NA	NA	TRBJ1-1	CASSSFLRWAFF	TGTGCCAGCAGTTCCTTTCTTAGATGGGCTTTCTTT
TRBV5-1	once	NA	TRBJ2-7	CASSLVAGMYEQYF	TGCGCCAGCAGCTTGGTGGCAGGGATGTACGAGCAGTACTTC
TRBV27	once	TRBD1	TRBJ1-6	CASSIRGPSNSPLHF	TGTGCCAGCAGTATCAGGGGGCCGAGTAATTCACCCCTCCACTTT
TRBV6-5	NA	TRBD2	TRBJ2-7	CASSSSGSGNEQYF	TGTGCCAGCAGTTCTAGCGGGAGCGGTAACGAGCAGTACTTC
TRBV7-2	once	NA	TRBJ2-1	CASSSRGRTYNEQFF	TGTGCCAGCAGTTCTAGGGGTCGGACCTACAATGAGCAGTTCTTC
TRBV6-5	NA	NA	TRBJ2-7	CASTLKPSYEQYF	TGTGCCAGCACCCTGAAGCCCTCCTACGAGCAGTACTTC
TRBV15	NA	NA	TRBJ2-7	CATSRAPPPTGYEQYF	TGTGCCACCAGCAGAGCTCCTCCCCCGACAGGCTACGAGCAGTACTTC
TRBV7-9	NA	NA	TRBJ1-2	CASSLGGATNYGYTF	TGTGCCAGCAGCTTGGGAGGGGCTACTAACTATGGCTACACCTTC
TRBV28	NA	TRBD2	TRBJ2-1	CASSPGTSGSHEQFF	TGTGCCAGCAGTCCAGGGACTAGCGGGAGCCATGAGCAGTTCTTC
TRBV29-1	NA	TRBD2	TRBJ2-7	CSVSRLAGPFSYEQYF	TGCAGCGTTTCCCGGTTAGCGGGACCCTTCTCCTACGAGCAGTACTTC
TRBV28	NA	TRBD2	TRBJ2-3	CASSFSGLAGFTDTQYF	TGTGCCAGCAGTTTCTCGGGACTAGCGGGTTTTACAGATACGCAGTATTTT